Listed below are T cell receptor beta chains from one sample, sequenced in a study of blood T cell repertoires in COVID-19. Sequencing was performed with immunoSEQ multiplex PCR; in TCRdb, only in-frame clones are kept and a portion is missing. This sample has over 150,000 clones, with 70% to 90% found just once. The source material was peripheral blood. These receptors came from a woman of 80 years or more with COVID-19, enrolled during active disease. The CDR3 runs from the conserved cysteine through the conserved F or W. Fields, in order: J gene, D gene, clone size, V gene, CDR3 DNA, CDR3 protein. The D gene is left open where the match is weak. Size tells how often a clone was seen (once, few, many) or the class of an expanded clone, and some rows leave it out.

TRBJ2-3 | TRBD2 | - | TRBV3-1/TRBV3-2 | TGTGCCAGCAGCCCACTTAGCGGGAGCACAGATACGCAGTATTTT | CASSPLSGSTDTQYF
TRBJ2-5 | TRBD1 | - | TRBV11-1 | TGTGCCAGCAGCTTAGATCAGGGGGCGTGGGAGACCCAGTACTTC | CASSLDQGAWETQYF
TRBJ1-1 | TRBD1 | once | TRBV18 | TGTGCCAGCTCACCCAAACAGGGGACTGAAGCTTTCTTT | CASSPKQGTEAFF
TRBJ2-3 | - | - | TRBV24-1 | TGTGCCACCAGGGAGCAGGGCCGCGATACGCAGTATTTT | CATREQGRDTQYF
TRBJ2-2 | - | once | TRBV7-3 | TGTGCCAGCAGCACCAGACAGGCAAACACCGGGGAGCTGTTTTTT | CASSTRQANTGELFF
TRBJ2-7 | - | - | TRBV7-9 | TGTGCCAGCAGCGAAAGTTTACGGGGCGAGCAGTACTTC | CASSESLRGEQYF
TRBJ1-2 | - | - | TRBV2 | TGTGCCAGCAAAACAGGGTCCGGCGGCTACACCTTC | CASKTGSGGYTF
TRBJ1-2 | - | - | TRBV7-8 | TGTGCCAGCAGCTTAGGTTCCCAGGGATATGGCTACACCTTC | CASSLGSQGYGYTF
TRBJ1-1 | TRBD1 | - | TRBV3-1/TRBV3-2 | TGTGCCAGCAGCCAGGACAGGGACACTGAAGCTTTCTTT | CASSQDRDTEAFF
TRBJ2-2 | - | few | TRBV9 | TGTGCCAGTACAGAGCTCGCGAACACCGGGGAGCTGTTTTTT | CASTELANTGELFF
TRBJ1-4 | - | - | TRBV6-5 | TGTGCCAGCGATGCAGGGCCCCGGGAAAAACTGTTTTTT | CASDAGPREKLFF